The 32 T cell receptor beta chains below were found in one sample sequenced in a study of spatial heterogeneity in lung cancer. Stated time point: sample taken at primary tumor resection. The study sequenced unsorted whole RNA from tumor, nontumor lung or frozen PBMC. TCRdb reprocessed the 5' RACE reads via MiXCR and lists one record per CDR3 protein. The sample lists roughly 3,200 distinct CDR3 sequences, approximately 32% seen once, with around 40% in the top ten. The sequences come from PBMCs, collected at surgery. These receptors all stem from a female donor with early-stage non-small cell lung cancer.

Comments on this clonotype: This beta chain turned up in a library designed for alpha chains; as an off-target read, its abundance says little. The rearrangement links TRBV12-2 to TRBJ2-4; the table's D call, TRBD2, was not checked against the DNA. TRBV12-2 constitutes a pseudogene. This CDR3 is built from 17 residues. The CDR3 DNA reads TGTGCCCACCTAGACGGGCGTTCTGCGGGGGCCAAAAACATTCAGTACTTC. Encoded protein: CAHLDGRSAGAKNIQYF.

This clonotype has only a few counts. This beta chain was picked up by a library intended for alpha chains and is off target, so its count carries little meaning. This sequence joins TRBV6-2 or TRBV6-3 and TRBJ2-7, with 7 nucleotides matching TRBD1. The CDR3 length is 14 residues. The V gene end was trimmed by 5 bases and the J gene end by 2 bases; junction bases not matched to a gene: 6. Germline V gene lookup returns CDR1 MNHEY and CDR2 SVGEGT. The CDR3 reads CASSPTGPTYEQYV. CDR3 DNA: TGTGCCAGCAGTCCGACAGGGCCCACCTACGAGCAGTACGTC.

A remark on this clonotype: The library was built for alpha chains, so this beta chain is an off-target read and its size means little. Here the CDR3 reads CATFLTPSSYEQYV. In DNA form, the CDR3 reads TGTGCCACCTTCCTAACACCGAGCTCCTACGAGCAGTACGTC. This chain connects TRBV21-1 to TRBJ2-7. TRBV21-1 is designated a pseudogene. CDR3 length equals 14 residues.

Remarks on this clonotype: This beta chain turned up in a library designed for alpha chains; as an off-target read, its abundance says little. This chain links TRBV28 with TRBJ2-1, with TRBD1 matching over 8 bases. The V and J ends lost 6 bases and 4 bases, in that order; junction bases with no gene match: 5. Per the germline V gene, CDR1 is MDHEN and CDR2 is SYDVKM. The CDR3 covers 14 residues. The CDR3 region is CASSSGGVYNEQFF. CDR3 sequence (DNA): TGTGCCAGCAGCTCAGGGGGCGTATACAATGAGCAGTTCTTC. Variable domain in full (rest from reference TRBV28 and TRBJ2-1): DVKVTQSSRYLVKRTGEKVFLECVQDMDHENMFWYRQDPGLGLRLIYFSYDVKMKEKGDIPEGYSVSREKKERFSLILESASTNQTSMYLCASSSGGVYNEQFFGPGTRLTVL.

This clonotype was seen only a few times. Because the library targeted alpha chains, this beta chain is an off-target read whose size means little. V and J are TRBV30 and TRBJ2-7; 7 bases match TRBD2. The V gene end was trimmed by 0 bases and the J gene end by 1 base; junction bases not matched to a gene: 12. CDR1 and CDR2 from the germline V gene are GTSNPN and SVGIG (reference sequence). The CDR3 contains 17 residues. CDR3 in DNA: TGTGCCTGGAGTGTAAAGGGAGGGATCAGGAAGTCCTACGAGCAGTACTTC. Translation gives CAWSVKGGIRKSYEQYF.

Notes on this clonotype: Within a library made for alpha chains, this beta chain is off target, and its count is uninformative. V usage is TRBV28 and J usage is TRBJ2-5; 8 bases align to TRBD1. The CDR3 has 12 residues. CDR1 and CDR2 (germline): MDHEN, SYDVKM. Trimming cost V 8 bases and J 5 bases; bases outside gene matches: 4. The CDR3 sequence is CASAGGMETQYF. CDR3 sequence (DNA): TGTGCCAGCGCAGGGGGCATGGAGACCCAGTACTTC.

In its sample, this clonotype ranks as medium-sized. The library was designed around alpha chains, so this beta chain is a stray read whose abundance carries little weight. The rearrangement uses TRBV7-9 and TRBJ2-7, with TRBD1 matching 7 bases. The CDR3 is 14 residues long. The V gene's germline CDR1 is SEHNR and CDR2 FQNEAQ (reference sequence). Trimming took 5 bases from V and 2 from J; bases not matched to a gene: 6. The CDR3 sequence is CASSLRTGAYEQYF. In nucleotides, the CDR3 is TGTGCCAGCAGCCTACGGACAGGAGCCTACGAGCAGTACTTC.

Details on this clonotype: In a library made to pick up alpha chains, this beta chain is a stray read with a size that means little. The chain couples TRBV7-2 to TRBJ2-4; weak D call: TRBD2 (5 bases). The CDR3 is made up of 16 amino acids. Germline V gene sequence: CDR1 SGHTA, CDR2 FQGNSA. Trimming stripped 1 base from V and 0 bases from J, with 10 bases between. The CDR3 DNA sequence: TGTGCCAGCAGCTTAGAATTGGCGGGAGCCAAAAACATTCAGTACTTC. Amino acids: CASSLELAGAKNIQYF. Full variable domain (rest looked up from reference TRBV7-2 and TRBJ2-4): GAGVSQSPSNKVTEKGKDVELRCDPISGHTALYWYRQSLGQGLEFLIYFQGNSAPDKSGLPSDRFSAERTGGSVSTLTIQRTQQEDSAVYLCASSLELAGAKNIQYFGAGTRLSVL.

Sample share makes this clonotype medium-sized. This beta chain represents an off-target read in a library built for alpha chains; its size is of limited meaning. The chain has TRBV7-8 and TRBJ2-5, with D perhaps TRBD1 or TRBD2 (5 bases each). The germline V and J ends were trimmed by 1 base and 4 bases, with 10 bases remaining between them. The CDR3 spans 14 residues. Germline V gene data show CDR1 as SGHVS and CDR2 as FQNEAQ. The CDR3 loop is CASSLGGFPETQYF. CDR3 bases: TGTGCCAGCAGCTTAGGGGGGTTCCCAGAGACCCAGTACTTC.

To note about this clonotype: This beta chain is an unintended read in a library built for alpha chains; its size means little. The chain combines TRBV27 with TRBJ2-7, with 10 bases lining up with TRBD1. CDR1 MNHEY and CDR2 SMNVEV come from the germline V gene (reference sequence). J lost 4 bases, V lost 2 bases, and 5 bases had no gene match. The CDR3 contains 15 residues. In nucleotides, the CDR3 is TGTGCCAGCAGTTTAACGACAGGGGGCATGTACGAGCAGTACTTC. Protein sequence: CASSLTTGGMYEQYF.

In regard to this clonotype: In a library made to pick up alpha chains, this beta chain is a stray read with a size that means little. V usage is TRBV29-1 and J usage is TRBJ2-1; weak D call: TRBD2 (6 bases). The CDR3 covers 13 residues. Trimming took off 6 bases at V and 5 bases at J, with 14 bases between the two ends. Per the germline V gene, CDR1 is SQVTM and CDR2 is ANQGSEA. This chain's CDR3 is CSVGRPRDNEQFF. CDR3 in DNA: TGCAGCGTGGGGAGGCCCCGGGACAATGAGCAGTTCTTC.

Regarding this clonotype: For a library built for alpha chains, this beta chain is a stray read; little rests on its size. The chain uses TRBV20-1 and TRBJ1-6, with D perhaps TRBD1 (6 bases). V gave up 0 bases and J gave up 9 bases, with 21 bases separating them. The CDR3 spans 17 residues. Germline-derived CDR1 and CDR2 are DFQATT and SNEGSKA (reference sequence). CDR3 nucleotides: TGCAGTGCTAGAGATCAGTCTAGGGGGACCCAAGGTTCACCCCTCCACTTT. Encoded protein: CSARDQSRGTQGSPLHF.

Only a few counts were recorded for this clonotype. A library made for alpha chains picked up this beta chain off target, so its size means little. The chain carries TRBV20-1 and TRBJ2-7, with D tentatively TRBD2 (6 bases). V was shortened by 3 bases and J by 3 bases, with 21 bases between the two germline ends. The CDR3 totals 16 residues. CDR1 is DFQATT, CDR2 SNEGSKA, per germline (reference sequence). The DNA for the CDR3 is TGCAGTGCTAGGTCTCGTTCGGGGAGGCGGTTCTACGAGCAGTACTTC. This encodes CSARSRSGRRFYEQYF.

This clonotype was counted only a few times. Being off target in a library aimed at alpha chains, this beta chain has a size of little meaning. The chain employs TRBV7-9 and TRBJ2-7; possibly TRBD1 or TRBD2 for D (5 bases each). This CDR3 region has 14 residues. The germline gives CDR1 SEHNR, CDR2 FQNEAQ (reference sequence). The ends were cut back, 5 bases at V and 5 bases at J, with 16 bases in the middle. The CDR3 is CASSATGRGNEQYV. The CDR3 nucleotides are TGTGCCAGCAGCGCCACGGGACGCGGAAACGAGCAGTACGTC.

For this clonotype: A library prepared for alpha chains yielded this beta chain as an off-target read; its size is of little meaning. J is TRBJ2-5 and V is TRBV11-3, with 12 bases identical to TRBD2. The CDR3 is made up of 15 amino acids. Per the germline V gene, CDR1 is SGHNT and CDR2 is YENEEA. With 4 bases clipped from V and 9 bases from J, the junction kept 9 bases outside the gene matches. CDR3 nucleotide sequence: TGTGCCAGCAGCTCCACCTGGACTAGCGGGGCGTCCCAGTACTTC. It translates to CASSSTWTSGASQYF.

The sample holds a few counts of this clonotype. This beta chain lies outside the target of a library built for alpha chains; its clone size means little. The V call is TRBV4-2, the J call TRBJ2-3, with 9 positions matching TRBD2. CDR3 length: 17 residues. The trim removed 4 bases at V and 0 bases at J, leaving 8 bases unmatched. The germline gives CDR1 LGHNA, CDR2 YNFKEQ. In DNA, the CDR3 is TGTGCCAGCAGCCCGAGACTAGCGGAGCCTAGCACAGATACGCAGTATTTT. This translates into CASSPRLAEPSTDTQYF.

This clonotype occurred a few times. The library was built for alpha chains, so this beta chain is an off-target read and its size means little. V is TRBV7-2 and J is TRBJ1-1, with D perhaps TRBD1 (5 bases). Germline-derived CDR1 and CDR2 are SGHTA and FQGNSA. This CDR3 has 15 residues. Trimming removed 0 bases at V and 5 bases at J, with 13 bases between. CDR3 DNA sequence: TGTGCCAGCAGCTTAGCCGGGGCGCGGCGGACTGAAGCTTTCTTT. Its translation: CASSLAGARRTEAFF.

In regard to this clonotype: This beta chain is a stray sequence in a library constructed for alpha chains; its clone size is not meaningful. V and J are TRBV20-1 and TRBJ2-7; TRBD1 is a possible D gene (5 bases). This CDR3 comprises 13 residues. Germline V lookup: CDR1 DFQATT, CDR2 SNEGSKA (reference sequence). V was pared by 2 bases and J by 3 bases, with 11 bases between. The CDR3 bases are TGCAGTGCTAGAAGGGGTAACATCTACGAGCAGTACTTC. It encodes CSARRGNIYEQYF.

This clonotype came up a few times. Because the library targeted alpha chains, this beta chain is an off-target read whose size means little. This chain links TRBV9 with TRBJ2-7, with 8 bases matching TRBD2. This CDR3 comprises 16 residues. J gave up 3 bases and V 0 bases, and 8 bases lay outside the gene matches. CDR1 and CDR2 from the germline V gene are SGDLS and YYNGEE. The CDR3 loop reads CASSVGVSGTIYEQYF. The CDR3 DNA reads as TGTGCCAGCAGCGTAGGGGTTAGCGGGACCATCTACGAGCAGTACTTC.

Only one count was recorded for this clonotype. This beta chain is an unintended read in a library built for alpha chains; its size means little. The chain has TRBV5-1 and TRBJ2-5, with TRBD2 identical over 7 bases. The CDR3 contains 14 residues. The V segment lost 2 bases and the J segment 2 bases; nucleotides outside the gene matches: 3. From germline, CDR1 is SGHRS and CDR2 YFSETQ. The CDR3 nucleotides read TGCGCCAGCAGCTTCCCGGGAGGACAAGAGACCCAGTACTTC. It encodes CASSFPGGQETQYF. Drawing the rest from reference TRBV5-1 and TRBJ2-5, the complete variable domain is KAGVTQTPRYLIKTRGQQVTLSCSPISGHRSVSWYQQTPGQGLQFLFEYFSETQRNKGNFPGRFSGRQFSNSRSEMNVSTLELGDSALYLCASSFPGGQETQYFGPGTRLLVL.

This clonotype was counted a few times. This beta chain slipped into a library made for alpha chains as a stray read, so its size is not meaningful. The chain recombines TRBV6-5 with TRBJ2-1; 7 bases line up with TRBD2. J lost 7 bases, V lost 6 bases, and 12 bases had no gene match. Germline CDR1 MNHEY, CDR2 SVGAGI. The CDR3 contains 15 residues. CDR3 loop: CASSSTGTTANEQFF. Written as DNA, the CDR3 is TGTGCCAGCAGCTCGACCGGGACTACCGCGAATGAGCAGTTCTTC.

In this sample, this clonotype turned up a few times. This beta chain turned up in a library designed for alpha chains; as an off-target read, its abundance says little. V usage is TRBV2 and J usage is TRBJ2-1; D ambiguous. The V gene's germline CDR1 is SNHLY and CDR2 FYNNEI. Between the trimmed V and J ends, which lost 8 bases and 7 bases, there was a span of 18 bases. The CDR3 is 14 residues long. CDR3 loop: CASHEVRVRNEQFF. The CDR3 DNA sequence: TGTGCCAGCCATGAGGTACGGGTACGAAATGAGCAGTTCTTC. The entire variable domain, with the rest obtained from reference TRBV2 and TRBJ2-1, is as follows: EPEVTQTPSHQVTQMGQEVILRCVPISNHLYFYWYRQILGQKVEFLVSFYNNEISEKSEIFDDQFSVERPDGSNFTLKIRSTKLEDSAMYFCASHEVRVRNEQFFGPGTRLTVL.

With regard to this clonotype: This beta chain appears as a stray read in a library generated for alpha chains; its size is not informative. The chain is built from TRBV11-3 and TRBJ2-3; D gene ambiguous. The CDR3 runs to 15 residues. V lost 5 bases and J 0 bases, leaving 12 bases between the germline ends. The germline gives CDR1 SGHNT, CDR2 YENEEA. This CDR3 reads CASSPIQTSTDTQYF. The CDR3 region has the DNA TGTGCCAGCAGCCCCATACAGACTAGCACAGATACGCAGTATTTT.

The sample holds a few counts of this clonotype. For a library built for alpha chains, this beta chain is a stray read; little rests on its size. CDR3 nucleotides: TGTGCCAGCAGCCCCCAGCGGGGAACAGGCGCGGGTGAGCAGTTCTTC. Translated, it gives CASSPQRGTGAGEQFF. The rearrangement uses TRBV7-9 and TRBJ2-1, with 7 positions matching TRBD2. The CDR3 is 16 amino acids. Trimming at V came to 5 bases and at J to 9 bases, leaving 16 bases not matched to a gene. Germline V gene data show CDR1 as SEHNR and CDR2 as FQNEAQ (reference sequence).

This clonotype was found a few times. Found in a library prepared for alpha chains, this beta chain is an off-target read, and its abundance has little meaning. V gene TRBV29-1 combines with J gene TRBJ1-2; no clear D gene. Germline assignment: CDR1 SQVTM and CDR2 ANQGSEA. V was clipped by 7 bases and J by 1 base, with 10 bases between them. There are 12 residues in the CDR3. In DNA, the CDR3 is TGCAGCGCTCTGGCCAATAACTATGGCTACACCTTC. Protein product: CSALANNYGYTF.

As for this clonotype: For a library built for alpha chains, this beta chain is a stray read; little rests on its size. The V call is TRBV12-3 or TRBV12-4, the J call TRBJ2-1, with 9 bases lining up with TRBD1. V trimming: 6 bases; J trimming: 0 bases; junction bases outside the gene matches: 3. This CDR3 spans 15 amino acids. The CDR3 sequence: CASRLQGASYNEQFF. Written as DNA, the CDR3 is TGTGCCAGCAGGTTACAGGGGGCCTCCTACAATGAGCAGTTCTTC.

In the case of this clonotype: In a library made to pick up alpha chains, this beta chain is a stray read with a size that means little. For the CDR3, the DNA is TGTGCCACCTCGACTAGCCCTCACGGAGATACGCAGTATTTT. This encodes CATSTSPHGDTQYF. The chain couples TRBV24-1 to TRBJ2-3; TRBD2 matches 7 bases. Unmatched junction bases numbered 10, after V lost 9 bases and J lost 5 bases. CDR1 and CDR2 (germline): KGHDR, SFDVKD. The CDR3 is 14 residues long.

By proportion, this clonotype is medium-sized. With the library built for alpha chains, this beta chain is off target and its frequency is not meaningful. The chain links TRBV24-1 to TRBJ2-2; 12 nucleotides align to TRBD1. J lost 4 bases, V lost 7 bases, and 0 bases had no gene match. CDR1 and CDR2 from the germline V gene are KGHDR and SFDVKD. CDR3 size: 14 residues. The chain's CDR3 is CATRGQGATGELFF. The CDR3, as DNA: TGTGCCACCAGGGGACAGGGGGCCACCGGGGAGCTGTTTTTT.

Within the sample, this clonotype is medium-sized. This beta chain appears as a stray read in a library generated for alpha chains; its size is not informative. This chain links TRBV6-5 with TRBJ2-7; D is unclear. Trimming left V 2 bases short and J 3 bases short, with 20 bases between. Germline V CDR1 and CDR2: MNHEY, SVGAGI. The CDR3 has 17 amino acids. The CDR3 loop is CASSYLRGASGDYEQYF. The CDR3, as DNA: TGTGCCAGCAGTTACCTTCGAGGAGCTAGTGGGGACTACGAGCAGTACTTC.

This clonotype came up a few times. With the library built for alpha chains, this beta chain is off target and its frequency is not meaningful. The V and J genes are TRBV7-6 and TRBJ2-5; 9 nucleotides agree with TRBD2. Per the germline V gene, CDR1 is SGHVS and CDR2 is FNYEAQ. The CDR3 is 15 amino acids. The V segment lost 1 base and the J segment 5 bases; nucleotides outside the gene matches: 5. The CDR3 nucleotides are TGTGCCAGCAGCTTAGGGGGTAGCGGGAGTGAGACCCAGTACTTC. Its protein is CASSLGGSGSETQYF. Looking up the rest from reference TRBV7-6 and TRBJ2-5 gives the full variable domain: GAGVSQSPRYKVTKRGQDVALRCDPISGHVSLYWYRQALGQGPEFLTYFNYEAQQDKSGLPNDRFSAERPEGSISTLTIQRTEQRDSAMYRCASSLGGSGSETQYFGPGTRLLVL.

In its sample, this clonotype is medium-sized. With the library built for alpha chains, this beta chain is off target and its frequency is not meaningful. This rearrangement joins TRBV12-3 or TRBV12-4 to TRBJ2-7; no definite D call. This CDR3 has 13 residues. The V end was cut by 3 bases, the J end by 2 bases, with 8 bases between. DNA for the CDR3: TGTGCCAGCAGTTTGAGGTTAGCCTACGAGCAGTACTTC. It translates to CASSLRLAYEQYF.

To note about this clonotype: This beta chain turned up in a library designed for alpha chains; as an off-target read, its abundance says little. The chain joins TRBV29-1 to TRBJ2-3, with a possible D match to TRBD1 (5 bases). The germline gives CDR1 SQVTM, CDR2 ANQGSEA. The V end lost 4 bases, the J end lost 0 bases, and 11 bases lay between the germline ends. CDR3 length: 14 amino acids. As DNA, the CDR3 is TGCAGCGTTGCGTGGCGGACAAGCACAGATACGCAGTATTTT. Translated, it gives CSVAWRTSTDTQYF.